What follows are 9 T cell receptor beta chains derived from one specimen sequenced in a study of response to subunit inactivated influenza vaccine. TCRdb re-called the RT-PCR reads through MiXCR, storing one row per CDR3 protein. There are almost 250,000 distinct CDR3 sequences in the sample; approximately 12% occur only once, and 7.8% lies in the top ten. Material: non-naive T cells sorted from PBMCs, obtained approximately 15 days before vaccination. These receptors all stem from a man in his fifties or sixties who received an inactivated influenza vaccine.

This clonotype was seen a handful of times. The chain employs TRBV7-2 and TRBJ2-5, with 7 bases identical to TRBD2. The CDR3 has 13 residues. The ends lost 5 bases at V and 7 bases at J; junction bases unmatched: 7. The germline V gene has CDR1 SGHTA and CDR2 FQGNSA. CDR3: CASSLKRDGTQYF. As DNA, the CDR3 is TGTGCCAGCAGCCTAAAGCGGGACGGGACCCAGTACTTC.

This clonotype was counted a few times. V is TRBV2 and J is TRBJ2-1; 8 nucleotides agree with TRBD1. Losses at the gene ends were 2 bases for V and 11 bases for J; bases not matched to a gene: 2. CDR3 size: 12 residues. Germline CDR1 is SNHLY and CDR2 is FYNNEI. CDR3 protein: CASSEQGAKQFF. The DNA for the CDR3 is TGTGCCAGCAGTGAACAGGGGGCAAAGCAGTTCTTC.

This clonotype was detected many times. The chain carries TRBV28 and TRBJ2-7; 7 bases align to TRBD1. After removal of 7 bases from V and 2 bases from J, the junction contained 14 bases not matched to a gene. The CDR3 totals 16 residues. Germline loops: CDR1 MDHEN, CDR2 SYDVKM. The CDR3 nucleotides are TGTGCCAGCATGGGACAGCGCAGATTTGCCGCCTACGAGCAGTACTTC. As protein: CASMGQRRFAAYEQYF.

In this sample, this clonotype turned up a few times. A much larger clone sits a single nucleotide away, making a read error possible. The chain employs TRBV2 and TRBJ2-7; 13 nucleotides match TRBD2. CDR1 is SNHLY and CDR2 is FYNNEI in the germline V gene. Trimming at V came to 6 bases and at J to 2 bases, leaving 1 base not matched to a gene. This CDR3 spans 14 amino acids. The CDR3 is CASRGTSGAYEQYF. CDR3 nucleotide sequence: TGTGCCAGCAGGGGGACTAGCGGGGCCTACGAGCAGTACTTC.

This clonotype was found once. One base away lies a much larger clone, so this may be a sequencing read error. V gene TRBV5-1 combines with J gene TRBJ1-1; 9 bases align to TRBD1. The CDR3 covers 15 residues. Germline assignment: CDR1 SGHRS and CDR2 YFSETQ. CDR3 sequence reads: CTSSRNRGPGTEAFF. CDR3 nucleotides: TGCACCAGCAGCAGGAACAGGGGGCCGGGCACTGAAGCTTTCTTT.

The sample holds many counts of this clonotype. The chain joins TRBV3-1 to TRBJ2-1; perhaps TRBD2 as D (5 bases). CDR1 LGHDT and CDR2 YNNKEL come from the germline V gene (reference sequence). The V gene lost 5 bases and the J gene lost 3 bases, with 11 bases spanning the gap. The CDR3 sequence is 14 residues long. The CDR3 sequence: CASSFTRFYNEQFF. In DNA, the CDR3 is TGTGCCAGCAGCTTTACTAGGTTCTACAATGAGCAGTTCTTC.

The genes are TRBV24-1 and TRBJ1-2; weak D call: TRBD1 (5 bases). Germline CDR1 reads KGHDR; CDR2 reads SFDVKD. The V and J ends lost 4 bases and 3 bases respectively, with 11 bases between them. This CDR3 region has 14 residues. The CDR3 here is CATSDQRQYYGYTF. Written as DNA, the CDR3 is TGTGCCACCAGTGACCAACGACAGTACTATGGCTACACCTTC.

This clonotype showed up many times. The gene calls are TRBV24-1 and TRBJ2-1; no firm D call. V lost 9 bases, J lost 0 bases, and 8 bases lay in between. The CDR3 runs 13 residues. From germline, CDR1 is KGHDR and CDR2 SFDVKD. The CDR3 region is CATSWSSYNEQFF. The CDR3 DNA reads as TGTGCCACCTCGTGGAGCTCCTACAATGAGCAGTTCTTC.

The V gene is TRBV15, the J gene TRBJ2-1; D unresolved. Trimming cost V 2 bases and J 4 bases, with 9 bases left between them. This CDR3 is 14 amino acids long. CDR1 and CDR2 from the germline V gene are LNHNV and YYDKDF (reference sequence). The CDR3 loop reads CATSRRREYNEQFF. The CDR3 nucleotides read TGTGCCACCAGCAGACGAAGGGAATACAATGAGCAGTTCTTC.